Shown below are 6 T cell receptor beta chains from a single sample sequenced in a study of response to subunit inactivated influenza vaccine. Via MiXCR, TCRdb re-called the RT-PCR reads, giving one row per CDR3 protein. This table holds hundreds of thousands of distinct CDR3 sequences, approximately 14% found once. The specimen was PBMCs from blood, collected 11 to 12 days after vaccination. Receptors originate from a man in his forties or fifties who received an inactivated influenza vaccine.

This clonotype turned up a few times. The chain combines TRBV4-1 with TRBJ2-3; 13 bases agree with TRBD2. Germline CDR1 reads MGHRA; CDR2 reads YSYEKL. V lost 3 bases, J lost 1 base, and 1 base stayed unmatched. This CDR3 has 16 amino acids. CDR3 sequence: CASSHGTSGGTDTQYF. The CDR3 DNA is TGCGCCAGCAGCCACGGGACTAGCGGGGGCACAGATACGCAGTATTTT.

This clonotype turned up a few times. The chain links TRBV18 to TRBJ2-3; D unresolved. The CDR3 loop spans 15 amino acids. Germline V gives CDR1 KGHSH, CDR2 LQKENI. Trimming shortened V by 2 bases and J by 2 bases, and 11 bases separated the two germline ends. The CDR3 loop reads CASSPYSSPTDTQYF. The DNA for the CDR3 is TGTGCCAGCTCACCATATTCCAGCCCCACAGATACGCAGTATTTT.

By proportion, this clonotype is medium-sized (0.01 to 0.1%). The chain joins TRBV6-5 to TRBJ2-7, with 9 bases fitting TRBD1. CDR3 size: 13 residues. In germline, CDR1 is MNHEY, CDR2 SVGAGI. With V trimmed by 2 bases and J by 10 bases, 6 bases remained unmatched. This CDR3 reads CASSYTGTGYQYF. The CDR3 region has the DNA TGTGCCAGCAGTTACACCGGGACAGGGTATCAGTACTTC.

V is TRBV12-3 or TRBV12-4 and J is TRBJ2-1; D uncertain. The ends were cut back, 1 base at V and 14 bases at J, with 9 bases in the middle. The CDR3 spans 11 residues. CDR3 residues: CASSLGLWEFF. CDR3 nucleotides: TGTGCCAGCAGTTTAGGCCTCTGGGAGTTCTTC.

This clonotype has more than one count but fewer than ten. The chain is built from TRBV11-2 and TRBJ2-1; TRBD1 agrees at 9 bases. V was clipped by 2 bases and J by 8 bases; unmatched bases: 16. There are 18 residues in the CDR3. Germline V lookup: CDR1 SGHAT, CDR2 FQNNGV. CDR3 bases: TGTGCCAGCAGCTTACAAATCGGGGGACAGGGTGTTTTCGATGAGCAGTTCTTC. Its translation: CASSLQIGGQGVFDEQFF.

This clonotype was seen only a few times. J is TRBJ2-3 and V is TRBV4-3; D might be TRBD2 (5 bases). Trimming left V 1 base short and J 6 bases short, with 20 bases between. This CDR3 is built from 17 residues. The germline CDR1 and CDR2 sequences are LGHNA and YSLEER. This CDR3 reads CASSQVAAKGVGDTQYF. DNA for the CDR3: TGCGCCAGCAGCCAAGTGGCGGCAAAGGGAGTCGGGGATACGCAGTATTTT.